This is a list of T cell receptor beta chains from one sample in a study of cytomegalovirus exposure and HLA in healthy donors. Libraries were prepared by immunoSEQ multiplex PCR; TCRdb keeps only in-frame clonotypes and omits some of them. The data contain more than 200,000 clones, 85% of them seen just once; the ten biggest clones take up about 1.2%. Sequencing was done on a sample of PBMCs. The origin of the receptors is a human donor in good health. Each CDR3 is given with its conserved first and last residue.

TRBV4-1,CASSQSRGNTIYF
TRBV6-1,CASTSGGASTDTQYF
TRBV27,CASSPRITDNEQFF
TRBV7-9,CSSSLGLAGSNTGELFF
TRBV14,CASSYSSGNTGELFF
TRBV7-2,CASSLGTGQETQYF
TRBV19,CASSKQGEGNQPQHF
TRBV4-1,CASSHSRTGRSGANVLTF
TRBV6-5,CASSETGVIWHF
TRBV2,CASRWDRASYEQYF
TRBV9,CASSVAPGRSNEQFF
TRBV20-1,CSGRGAYGYTF
TRBV5-1,CASSGGGEYEQFF
TRBV6-6,CASRPGLLNTEAFF
TRBV7-9,CASSLANIGYEQYF
TRBV7-2,CASSLLAPSSTDTQYF
TRBV7-9,CASSPGLAELQETQYF
TRBV27,CASTVRGLAGARGYEQYF
TRBV19,CASSPGTSGRSAYNEQFF
TRBV6-1,CASSESPGSGETQYF
TRBV7-2,CASSFGGTSRNEQFF
TRBV2,CASSEVRASAGELFF
TRBV2,CASSYRDSYF
TRBV6-5,CASSYVGRQGVHTIYF
TRBV5-6,CASSFSDRPYNEQFF
TRBV7-9,CSSSPRGGGNTEAFF
TRBV5-4,CASRPTGVYGYTF
TRBV19,CASSTRTGGQATDTQYF
TRBV7-2,CASSSLSENEQFF
TRBV29-1,CSVEKAGSGGYTF
TRBV18,CASSPRDREFIYEQYF
TRBV7-9,CASSTYRDTYGYTF
TRBV7-9,CASSSSLTDREHYGYTF
TRBV11-2,CASSLGNLEASTQVEAFF
TRBV18,CASSPPSTGANVLTF
TRBV5-1,CASSSGRAGSYNEQFF
TRBV6-6,CASSLDTGELFF
TRBV2,CASSWDSQETQYF
TRBV6-6,CASSTGQGSNQPQHF
TRBV7-3,CASSAGTGQETQYF